This entry lists 5 T cell receptor beta chains sequenced from one sample in a study of T cell responses to AZD1222 COVID-19 vaccine. Data came from immunoSEQ multiplex PCR; TCRdb stores just in-frame clones and leaves some out. The table lists fewer than 200,000 clones, around 92% of them singletons. Material: peripheral blood, obtained on day 0 of AZD1222 vaccination. These receptors were obtained from an adult in good health.

The rearrangement joins TRBV7-9 to TRBJ1-1; 7 nucleotides line up with TRBD1. Germline loops: CDR1 SEHNR, CDR2 FQNEAQ (reference sequence). V shed 11 bases and J 0 bases; nucleotides not matched to a gene: 15. The CDR3 has 16 amino acids. The CDR3 loop is CAVTKPGQNMNTEAFF. The CDR3 DNA reads as TGTGCCGTCACAAAACCGGGACAGAACATGAACACTGAAGCTTTCTTT. The variable domain in full, with the rest retrieved from reference TRBV7-9 and TRBJ1-1, is DTGVSQNPRHKITKRGQNVTFRCDPISEHNRLYWYRQTLGQGPEFLTYFQNEAQLEKSRLLSDRFSAERPKGSFSTLEIQRTEQGDSAMYLCAVTKPGQNMNTEAFFGQGTRLTVV.

The V gene is TRBV12-3 or TRBV12-4, the J gene TRBJ2-4; D ambiguous. Trimming removed 8 bases at V and 0 bases at J, with 5 bases between. This CDR3 spans 12 amino acids. CDR3 DNA: TGTGCCAGCGCGGTAGCCAAAAACATTCAGTACTTC. It codes for CASAVAKNIQYF.

The CDR3 DNA is TGTGCCAGCAGTACAACAGGGGTTGGCAATCAGCCCCAGCATTTT. Translation: CASSTTGVGNQPQHF. This sequence joins TRBV6-6 and TRBJ1-5; 7 bases are a match to TRBD1. The V gene's germline CDR1 is MNHNY and CDR2 SVGAGI (reference sequence). Trimming took 5 bases from V and 2 from J; bases not matched to a gene: 6. The CDR3 length is 15 residues.

V is TRBV5-1 and J is TRBJ1-6; D unclear. Germline CDR1 SGHRS, CDR2 YFSETQ. V was pared by 0 bases and J by 9 bases, with 13 bases between. The CDR3 contains 15 residues. The CDR3 nucleotides read TGCGCCAGCAGCTTGGACCCATTGGAAAGTTCACCCCTCCACTTT. Amino acid sequence: CASSLDPLESSPLHF.

V usage is TRBV6-6 and J usage is TRBJ1-2; TRBD1 might be the D (5 bases). CDR1 is MNHNY and CDR2 is SVGAGI in the germline V gene (reference sequence). CDR3 length: 14 residues. V dropped 5 bases and J dropped 8 bases, with 18 bases sitting between them. In DNA form, the CDR3 reads TGTGCCAGCAGTCGTCAGGGTGAGGAGGGGGGCTACACCTTC. Residues: CASSRQGEEGGYTF.